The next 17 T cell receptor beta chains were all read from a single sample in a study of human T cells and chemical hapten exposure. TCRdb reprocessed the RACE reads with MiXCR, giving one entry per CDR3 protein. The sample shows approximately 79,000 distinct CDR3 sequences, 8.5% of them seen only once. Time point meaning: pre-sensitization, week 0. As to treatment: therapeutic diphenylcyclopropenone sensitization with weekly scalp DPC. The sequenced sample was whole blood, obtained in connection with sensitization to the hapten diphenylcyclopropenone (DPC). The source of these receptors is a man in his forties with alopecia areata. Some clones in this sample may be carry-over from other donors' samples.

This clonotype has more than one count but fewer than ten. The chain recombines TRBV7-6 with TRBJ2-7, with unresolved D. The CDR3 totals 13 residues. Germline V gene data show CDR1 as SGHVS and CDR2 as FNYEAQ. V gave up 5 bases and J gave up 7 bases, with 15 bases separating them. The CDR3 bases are TGTGCCAGCAGCCCCGTCCTTAGTTGGGAGCAGTACTTC. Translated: CASSPVLSWEQYF.

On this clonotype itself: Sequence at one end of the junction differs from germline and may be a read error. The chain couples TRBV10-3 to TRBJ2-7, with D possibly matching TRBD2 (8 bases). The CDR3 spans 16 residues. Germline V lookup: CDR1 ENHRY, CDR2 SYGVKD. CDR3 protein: CAISVGGGQKRYERYF. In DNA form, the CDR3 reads TGTGCCATCAGCGTCGGGGGGGGACAGAAACGCTACGAGCGGTACTTC.

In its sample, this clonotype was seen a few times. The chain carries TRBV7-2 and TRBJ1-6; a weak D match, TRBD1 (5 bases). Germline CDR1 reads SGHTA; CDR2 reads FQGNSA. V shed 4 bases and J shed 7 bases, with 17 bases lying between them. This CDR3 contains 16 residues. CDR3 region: CASSSQQAGGNSPLHF. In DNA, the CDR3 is TGTGCCAGCAGCTCACAACAGGCGGGGGGGAATTCACCCCTCCACTTT.

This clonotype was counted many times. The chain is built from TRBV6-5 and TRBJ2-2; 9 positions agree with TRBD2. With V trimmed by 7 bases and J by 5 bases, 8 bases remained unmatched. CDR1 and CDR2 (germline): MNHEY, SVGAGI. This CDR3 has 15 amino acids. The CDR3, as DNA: TGTGCCAGCAAAGTAGCGGGAGTATATACCGGGGAGCTGTTTTTT. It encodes CASKVAGVYTGELFF.

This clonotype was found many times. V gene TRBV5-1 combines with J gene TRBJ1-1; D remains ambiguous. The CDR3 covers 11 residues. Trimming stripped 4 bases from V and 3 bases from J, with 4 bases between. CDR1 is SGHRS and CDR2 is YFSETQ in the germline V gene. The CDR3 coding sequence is TGCGCCAGCAGCCGAGACACTGAAGCTTTCTTT. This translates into CASSRDTEAFF.

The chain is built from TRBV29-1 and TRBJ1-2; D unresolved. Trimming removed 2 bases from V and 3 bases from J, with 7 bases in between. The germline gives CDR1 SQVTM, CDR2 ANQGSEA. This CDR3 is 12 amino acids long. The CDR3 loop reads CSVEREDYGYTF. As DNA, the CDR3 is TGCAGCGTTGAAAGGGAGGACTATGGCTACACCTTC. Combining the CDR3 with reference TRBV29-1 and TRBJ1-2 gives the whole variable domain SAVISQKPSRDICQRGTSLTIQCQVDSQVTMMFWYRQQPGQSLTLIATANQGSEATYESGFVIDKFPISRPNLTFSTLTVSNMSPEDSSIYLCSVEREDYGYTFGSGTRLTVV.

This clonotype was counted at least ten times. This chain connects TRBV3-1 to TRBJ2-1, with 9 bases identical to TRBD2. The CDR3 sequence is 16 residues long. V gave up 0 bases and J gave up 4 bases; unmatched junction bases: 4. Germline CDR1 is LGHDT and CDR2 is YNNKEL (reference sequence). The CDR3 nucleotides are TGTGCCAGCAGCCAAGATCCGGGACTAGCTTACAATGAGCAGTTCTTC. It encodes CASSQDPGLAYNEQFF.

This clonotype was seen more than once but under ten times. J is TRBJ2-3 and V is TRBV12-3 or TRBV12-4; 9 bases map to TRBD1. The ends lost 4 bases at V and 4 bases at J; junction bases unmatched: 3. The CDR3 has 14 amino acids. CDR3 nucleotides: TGTGCCAGCAGTTCCCGACAGGGGGCAGATACGCAGTATTTT. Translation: CASSSRQGADTQYF.

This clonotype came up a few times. CDR3 nucleotides: TGTGCCAGCAGTTGGGGGAGAGGTAGCCTAGAGACCCAGTACTTC. Amino acids: CASSWGRGSLETQYF. The V and J genes are TRBV28 and TRBJ2-5, with D perhaps being TRBD1 or TRBD2 (5 bases each). Trimming cost V 4 bases and J 4 bases, with 16 bases left between them. The CDR3 totals 15 residues. Germline-derived CDR1 and CDR2 are MDHEN and SYDVKM.

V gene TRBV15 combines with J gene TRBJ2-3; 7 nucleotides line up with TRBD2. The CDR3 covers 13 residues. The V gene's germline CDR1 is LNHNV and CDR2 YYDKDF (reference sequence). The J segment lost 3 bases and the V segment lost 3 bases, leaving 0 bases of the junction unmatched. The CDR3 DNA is TGTGCCACCAGCAGGCGGGAGACAGATACGCAGTATTTT. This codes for CATSRRETDTQYF.

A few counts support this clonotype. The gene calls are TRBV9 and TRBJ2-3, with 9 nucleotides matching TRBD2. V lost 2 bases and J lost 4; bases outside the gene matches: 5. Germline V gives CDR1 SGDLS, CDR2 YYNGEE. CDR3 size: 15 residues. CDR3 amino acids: CASSVWTSESDTQYF. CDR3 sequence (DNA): TGTGCCAGCAGCGTTTGGACTAGCGAGTCAGATACGCAGTATTTT. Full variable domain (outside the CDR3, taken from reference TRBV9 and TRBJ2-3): DSGVTQTPKHLITATGQRVTLRCSPRSGDLSVYWYQQSLDQGLQFLIQYYNGEERAKGNILERFSAQQFPDLHSELNLSSLELGDSALYFCASSVWTSESDTQYFGPGTRLTVL.

As DNA, the CDR3 is TGCAGCGTTGCCTATTCTGGGACCGCGCAAGAGACCCAGTACTTC. The encoded protein is CSVAYSGTAQETQYF. This chain uses TRBV29-1 with TRBJ2-5; D possibly uses TRBD1 or TRBD2 (5 bases each). The CDR3 is made up of 15 amino acids. With 4 bases removed from V and 2 bases from J, the gap between germline ends came to 17 bases. The germline V gene encodes CDR1 SQVTM and CDR2 ANQGSEA.

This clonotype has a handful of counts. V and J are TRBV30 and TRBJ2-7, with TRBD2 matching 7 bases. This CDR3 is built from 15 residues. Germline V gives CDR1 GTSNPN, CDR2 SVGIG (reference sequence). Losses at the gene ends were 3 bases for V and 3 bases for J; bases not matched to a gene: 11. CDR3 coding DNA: TGTGCCTGGAGGTTTGGGGGAGGGCCGTTCTACGAGCAGTACTTC. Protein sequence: CAWRFGGGPFYEQYF.

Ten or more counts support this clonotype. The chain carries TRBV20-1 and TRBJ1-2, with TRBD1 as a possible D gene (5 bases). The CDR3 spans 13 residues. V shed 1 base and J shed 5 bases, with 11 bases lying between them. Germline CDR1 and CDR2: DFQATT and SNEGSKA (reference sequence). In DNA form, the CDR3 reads TGCAGTGCTAGAGTCCCCGGGGGTTATGGCTACACCTTC. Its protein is CSARVPGGYGYTF.

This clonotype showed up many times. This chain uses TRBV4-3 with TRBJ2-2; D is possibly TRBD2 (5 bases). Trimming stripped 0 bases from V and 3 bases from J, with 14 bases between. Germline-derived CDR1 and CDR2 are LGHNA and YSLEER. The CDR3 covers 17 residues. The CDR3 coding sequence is TGCGCCAGCAGCCAAGATCTGGAAACTAGTCACACCGGGGAGCTGTTTTTT. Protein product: CASSQDLETSHTGELFF.

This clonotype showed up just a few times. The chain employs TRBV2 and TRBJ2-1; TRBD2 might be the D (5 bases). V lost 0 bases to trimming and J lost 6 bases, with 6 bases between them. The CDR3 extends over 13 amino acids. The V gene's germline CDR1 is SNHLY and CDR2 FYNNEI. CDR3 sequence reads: CASSEARVNEQFF. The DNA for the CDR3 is TGTGCCAGCAGTGAAGCGCGGGTCAATGAGCAGTTCTTC.

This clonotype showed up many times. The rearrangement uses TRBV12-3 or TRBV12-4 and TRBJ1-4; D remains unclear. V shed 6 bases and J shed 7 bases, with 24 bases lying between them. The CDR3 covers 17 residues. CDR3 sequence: CASSPEYTGVYVEKLFF. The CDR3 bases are TGTGCCAGCAGCCCGGAGTACACTGGGGTGTACGTTGAAAAACTGTTTTTT.